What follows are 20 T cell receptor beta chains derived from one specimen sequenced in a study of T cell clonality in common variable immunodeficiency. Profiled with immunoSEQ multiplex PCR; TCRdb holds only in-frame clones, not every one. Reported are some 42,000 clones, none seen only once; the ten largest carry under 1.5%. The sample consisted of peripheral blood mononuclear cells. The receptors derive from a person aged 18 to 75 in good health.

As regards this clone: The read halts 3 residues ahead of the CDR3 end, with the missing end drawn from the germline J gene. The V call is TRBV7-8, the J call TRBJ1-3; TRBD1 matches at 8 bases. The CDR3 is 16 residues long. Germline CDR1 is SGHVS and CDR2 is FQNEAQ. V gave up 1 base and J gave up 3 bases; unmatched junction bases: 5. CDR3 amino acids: CASSLGAGGYGNTIYF. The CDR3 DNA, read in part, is TGTGCCAGCAGCTTAGGGGCAGGGGGCTATGGAAACACC.

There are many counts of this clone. This CDR3 is CASSSTGGGGELFF. The sequenced part of the CDR3 DNA is TGTGCCAGCAGCTCGACAGGGGGAGGCGGGGAG. The chain carries TRBV7-3 and TRBJ2-2; 9 bases agree with TRBD1. The read comes to an end 3 residues before the CDR3 does, leaving the germline J gene to fill in the end. J lost 7 bases, V lost 4 bases, and 4 bases had no gene match. Germline loops: CDR1 SGHTA, CDR2 FQGTGA. This CDR3 has 14 residues.

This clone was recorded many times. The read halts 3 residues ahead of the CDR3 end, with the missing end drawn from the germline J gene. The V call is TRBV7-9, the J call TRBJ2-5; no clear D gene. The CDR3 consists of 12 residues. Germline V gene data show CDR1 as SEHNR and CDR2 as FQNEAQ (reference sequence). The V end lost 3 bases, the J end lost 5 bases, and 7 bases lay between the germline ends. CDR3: CASSLNRETQYF. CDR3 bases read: TGTGCCAGCAGCTTGAACCGGGAGACC.

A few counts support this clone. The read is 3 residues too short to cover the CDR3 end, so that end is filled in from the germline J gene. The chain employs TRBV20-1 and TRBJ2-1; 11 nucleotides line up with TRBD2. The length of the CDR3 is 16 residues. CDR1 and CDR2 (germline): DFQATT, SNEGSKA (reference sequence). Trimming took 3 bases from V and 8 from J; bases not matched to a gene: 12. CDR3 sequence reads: CSARPLLAGVNDEQFF. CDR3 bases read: TGCAGTGCTAGGCCATTACTAGCGGGAGTTAACGATGAG.

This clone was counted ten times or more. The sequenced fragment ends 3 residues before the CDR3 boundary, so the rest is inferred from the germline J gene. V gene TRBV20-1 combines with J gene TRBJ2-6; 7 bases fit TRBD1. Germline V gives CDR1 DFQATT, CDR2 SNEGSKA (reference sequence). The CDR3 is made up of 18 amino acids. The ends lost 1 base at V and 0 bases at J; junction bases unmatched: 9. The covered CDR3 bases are TGCAGTGCTAGAGTCCTCCGGGACAGAGTCTCTGGGGCCAACGTC. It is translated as CSARVLRDRVSGANV. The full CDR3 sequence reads CSARVLRDRVSGANVLTF.

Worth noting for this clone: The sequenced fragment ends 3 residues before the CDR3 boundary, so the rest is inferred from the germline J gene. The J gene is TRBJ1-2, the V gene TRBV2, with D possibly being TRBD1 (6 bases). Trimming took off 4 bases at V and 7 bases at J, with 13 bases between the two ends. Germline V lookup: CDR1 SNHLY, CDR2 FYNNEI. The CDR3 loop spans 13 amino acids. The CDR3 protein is CASSVNRVSGYTF. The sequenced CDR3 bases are TGTGCCAGCAGTGTGAACAGGGTTAGTGGC.

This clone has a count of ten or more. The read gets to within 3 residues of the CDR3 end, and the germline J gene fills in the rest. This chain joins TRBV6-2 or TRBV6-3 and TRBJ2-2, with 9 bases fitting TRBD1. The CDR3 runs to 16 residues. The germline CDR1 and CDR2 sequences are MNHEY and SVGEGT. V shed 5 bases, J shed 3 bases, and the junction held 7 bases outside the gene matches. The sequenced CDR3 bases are TGTGCCAGCAGTAAAGACAGGGGGAGGTACACCGGGGAG. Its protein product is CASSKDRGRYTGE. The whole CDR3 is CASSKDRGRYTGELFF.

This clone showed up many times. CDR3 DNA (partial): TGCGCCAGCAGCTTGGCGTCTCTAGTCGGTGAG. Its protein product is CASSLASLVGE. The entire CDR3 is CASSLASLVGEQFF. The chain carries TRBV5-1 and TRBJ2-1; D unclear. The sequenced fragment ends 3 residues before the CDR3 boundary, so the rest is inferred from the germline J gene. The CDR3 is made up of 14 amino acids. Trimming removed 0 bases from V and 9 bases from J, with 13 bases in between. CDR1 is SGHRS, CDR2 YFSETQ, per germline.

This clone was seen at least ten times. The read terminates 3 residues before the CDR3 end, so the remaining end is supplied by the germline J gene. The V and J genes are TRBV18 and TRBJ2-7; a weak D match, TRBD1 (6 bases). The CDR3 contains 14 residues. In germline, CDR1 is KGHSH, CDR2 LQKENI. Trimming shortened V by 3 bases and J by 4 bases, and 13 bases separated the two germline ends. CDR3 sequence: CASSPQGNLYEQYF. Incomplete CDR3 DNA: TGTGCCAGCTCACCCCAGGGGAACCTTTACGAG.

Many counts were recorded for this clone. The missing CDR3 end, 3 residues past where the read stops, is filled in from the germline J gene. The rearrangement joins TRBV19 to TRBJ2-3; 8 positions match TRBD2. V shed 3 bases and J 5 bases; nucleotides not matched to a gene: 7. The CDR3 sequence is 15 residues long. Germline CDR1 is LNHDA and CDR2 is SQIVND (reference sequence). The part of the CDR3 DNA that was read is TGTGCCAGTAGTATCGGAGCGGGAGCTGGAGATACG. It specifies CASSIGAGAGDT. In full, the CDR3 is CASSIGAGAGDTQYF.

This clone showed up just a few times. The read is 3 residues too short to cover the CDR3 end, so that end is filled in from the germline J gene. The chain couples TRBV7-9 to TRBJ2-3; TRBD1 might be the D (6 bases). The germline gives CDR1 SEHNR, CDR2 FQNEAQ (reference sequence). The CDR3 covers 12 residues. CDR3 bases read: TGTGCCAGCCAGGGGAAGCAAGAGACG. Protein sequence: CASQGKQET. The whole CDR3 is CASQGKQETQYF.

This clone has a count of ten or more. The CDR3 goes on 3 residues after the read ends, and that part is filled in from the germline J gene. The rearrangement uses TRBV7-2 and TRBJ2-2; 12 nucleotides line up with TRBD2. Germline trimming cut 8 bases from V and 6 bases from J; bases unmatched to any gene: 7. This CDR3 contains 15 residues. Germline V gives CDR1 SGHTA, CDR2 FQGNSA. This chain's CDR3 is CASGPSGRAAGELFF. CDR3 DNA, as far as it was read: TGTGCCAGCGGTCCTAGCGGGAGGGCCGCCGGGGAG. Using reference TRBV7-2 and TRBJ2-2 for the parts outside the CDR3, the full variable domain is GAGVSQSPSNKVTEKGKDVELRCDPISGHTALYWYRQSLGQGLEFLIYFQGNSAPDKSGLPSDRFSAERTGGSVSTLTIQRTQQEDSAVYLCASGPSGRAAGELFFGEGSRLTVL.

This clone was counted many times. Incomplete CDR3 DNA: TGTGCCAGCAGCTTAGGGACAGGAATCAACGAG. Its translation is CASSLGTGINE. The CDR3, in full, reads CASSLGTGINEQYF. J is TRBJ2-7 and V is TRBV7-9; TRBD1 agrees at 7 bases. From the germline J gene comes the end of the CDR3, since the read stops 3 residues before it. From germline, CDR1 is SEHNR and CDR2 FQNEAQ (reference sequence). The CDR3 is made up of 14 amino acids. V shed 1 base, J shed 5 bases, and the junction held 5 bases outside the gene matches.

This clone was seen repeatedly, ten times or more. The sequenced CDR3 bases are TGTGCCAGCAGCTTGGCCTCGGGGGTCGGGGAG. The encoded protein is CASSLASGVGE. The whole CDR3 sequence reads CASSLASGVGELFF. The chain is built from TRBV5-5 and TRBJ2-2, with a tentative D call TRBD2 (6 bases). The read ends 3 residues before the CDR3 terminus; that terminus is restored from the germline J gene. The germline V gene has CDR1 SGHKS and CDR2 YYEKEE (reference sequence). Trimming took off 0 bases at V and 7 bases at J, with 10 bases between the two ends. The CDR3 extends over 14 amino acids. The variable domain in full, completed from reference TRBV5-5 and TRBJ2-2, reads DAGVTQSPTHLIKTRGQQVTLRCSPISGHKSVSWYQQVLGQGPQFIFQYYEKEERGRGNFPDRFSARQFPNYSSELNVNALLLGDSALYLCASSLASGVGELFFGEGSRLTVL.

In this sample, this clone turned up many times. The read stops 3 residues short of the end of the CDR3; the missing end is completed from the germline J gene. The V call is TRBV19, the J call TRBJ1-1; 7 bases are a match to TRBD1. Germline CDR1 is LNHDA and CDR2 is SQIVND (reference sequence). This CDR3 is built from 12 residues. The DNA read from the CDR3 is TGTGCCAGTAGTCCCGGGACAGCGAAG. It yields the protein CASSPGTAK. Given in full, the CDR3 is CASSPGTAKAFF.

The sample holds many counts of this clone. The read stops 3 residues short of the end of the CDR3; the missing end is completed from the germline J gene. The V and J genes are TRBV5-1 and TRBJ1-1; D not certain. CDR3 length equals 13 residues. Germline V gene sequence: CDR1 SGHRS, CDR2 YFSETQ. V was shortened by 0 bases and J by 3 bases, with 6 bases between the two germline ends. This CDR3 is CASSLAEDTEAFF. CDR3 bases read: TGCGCCAGCAGCTTGGCCGAGGACACTGAA. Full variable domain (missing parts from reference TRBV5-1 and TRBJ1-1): KAGVTQTPRYLIKTRGQQVTLSCSPISGHRSVSWYQQTPGQGLQFLFEYFSETQRNKGNFPGRFSGRQFSNSRSEMNVSTLELGDSALYLCASSLAEDTEAFFGQGTRLTVV.

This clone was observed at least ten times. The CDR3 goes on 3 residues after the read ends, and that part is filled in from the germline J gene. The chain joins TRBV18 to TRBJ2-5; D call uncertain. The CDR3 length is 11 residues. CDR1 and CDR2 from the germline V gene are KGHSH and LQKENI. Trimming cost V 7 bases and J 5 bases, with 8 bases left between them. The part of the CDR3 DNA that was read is TGTGCCAGCTTAACCGGGGAGACC. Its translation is CASLTGET. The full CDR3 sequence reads CASLTGETQYF.

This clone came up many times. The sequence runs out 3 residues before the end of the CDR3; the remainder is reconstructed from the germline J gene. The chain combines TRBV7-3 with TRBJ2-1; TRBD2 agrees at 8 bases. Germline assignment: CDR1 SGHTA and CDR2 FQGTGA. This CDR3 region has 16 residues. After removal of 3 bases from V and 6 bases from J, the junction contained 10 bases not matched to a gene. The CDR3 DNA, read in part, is TGTGCCAGCAGCTTGCCGGGACTAGTCCCCCCCAATGAG. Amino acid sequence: CASSLPGLVPPNE. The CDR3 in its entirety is CASSLPGLVPPNEQFF.

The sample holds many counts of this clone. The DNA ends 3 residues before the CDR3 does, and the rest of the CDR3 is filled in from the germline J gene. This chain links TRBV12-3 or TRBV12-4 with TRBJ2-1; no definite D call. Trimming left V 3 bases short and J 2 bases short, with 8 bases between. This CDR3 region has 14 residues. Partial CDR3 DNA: TGTGCCAGCAGTTTTGAGGTCCCCTACAATGAG. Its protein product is CASSFEVPYNE. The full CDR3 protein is CASSFEVPYNEQFF.

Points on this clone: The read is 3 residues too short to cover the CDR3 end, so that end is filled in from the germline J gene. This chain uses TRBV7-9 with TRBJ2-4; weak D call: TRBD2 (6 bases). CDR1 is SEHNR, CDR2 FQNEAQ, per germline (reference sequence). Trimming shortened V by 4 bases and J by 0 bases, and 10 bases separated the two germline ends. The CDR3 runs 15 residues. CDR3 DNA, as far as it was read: TGTGCCAGCAGCTCACTCGGGGGAGCCAAAAACATT. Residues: CASSSLGGAKNI. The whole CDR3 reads CASSSLGGAKNIQYF.